The rows below give T cell receptor beta chains drawn from one sample of a study of long-term antiretroviral therapy in people with HIV. Assay: immunoSEQ multiplex PCR; the TCRdb copy retains only in-frame clones and omits some. The data hold some 21,000 clones, with around 81% observed a single time. Sequencing was performed on unsorted PBMCs, taken 0.1 years before starting antiretroviral therapy. Every receptor here comes from a man aged 40-50 years with HIV. The CDR3 runs from the conserved cysteine through the conserved F or W. Each record gives: clone size, J gene, D gene, V gene, CDR3 DNA, CDR3 protein. The D gene is left open where the match is weak. Not all rows give a size; the values are once, few, many and, for expanded clones, a class.

NA TRBJ1-2 NA TRBV5-1 TGCGCCAGCAGCTTGTCCAACACGGGCTACACCTTC CASSLSNTGYTF
NA TRBJ1-2 TRBD1 TRBV28 TGTGCCAGCAGTTTAGCTCCGGGACAGGGAGACGATGGCTACACCTTC CASSLAPGQGDDGYTF
NA TRBJ2-3 TRBD1 TRBV5-1 TGCGCCAGCAGCCTACAGGGGGCGCTTTCATATACGCAGTATTTT CASSLQGALSYTQYF
medium-sized TRBJ2-7 NA TRBV29-1 TGCAGCGTTGAAGAGGACAGCTCCTACGAGCAGTACTTC CSVEEDSSYEQYF
NA TRBJ2-7 TRBD1 TRBV7-9 TGTGCCAGCAGCCCTATTTTGGGACAGGGGGCGTACGAGCAGTACTTC CASSPILGQGAYEQYF
NA TRBJ2-3 NA TRBV5-4 TGTGCCAGCAGCTTGGCTTCTAGCACAGATACGCAGTATTTT CASSLASSTDTQYF
once TRBJ2-3 NA TRBV28 TGTGCCAGCAGTCCGCAGGGAGGGGGAACAGATACGCAGTATTTT CASSPQGGGTDTQYF
NA TRBJ1-5 TRBD1 TRBV6-4 TGTGCCAGCCGCCCGCGGGGCAGGGGGCCGCAGCCCCAGCATTTT CASRPRGRGPQPQHF
NA TRBJ1-2 NA TRBV6-1 TGTGCCAGCAGTGAACAGGACTACTATGGCTACACCTTC CASSEQDYYGYTF
NA TRBJ1-1 NA TRBV10-2 TGCGCCAGCAGTGATGGGGCCATGAACACTGAAGCTTTCTTT CASSDGAMNTEAFF
NA TRBJ1-5 TRBD1 TRBV7-8 TGTGCCAGCAGCCAAGACAGGGAACAGCCCCAGCATTTT CASSQDREQPQHF
NA TRBJ2-7 TRBD1 TRBV27 TGTGCCAGCAGTTTAGGGACAGACTACGAGCAGTACTTC CASSLGTDYEQYF
NA TRBJ1-4 TRBD1 TRBV19 TGTGCCAGTAGTATTCAAGGGGGCGCGAGGACTAATGAAAAACTGTTTTTT CASSIQGGARTNEKLFF
NA TRBJ1-2 NA TRBV29-1 TGCAGCGTTGGGGGGAAGGGGTCTTATAACTATGGCTACACCTTC CSVGGKGSYNYGYTF
NA TRBJ2-6 NA TRBV5-5 TGTGCCAGCAGCTTGGTAGCTGGGGCCAACGTCCTGACTTTC CASSLVAGANVLTF
NA TRBJ2-7 TRBD2 TRBV5-5 TGTGCCAGCAGCTGGCCCGGGGGGGCTAACGAGCAGTACTTC CASSWPGGANEQYF
NA TRBJ2-1 NA TRBV7-9 TGTGCCAGCAGCACAGGGAGGGACGCAGGTGAGCAGTTCTTC CASSTGRDAGEQFF
once TRBJ1-1 NA TRBV19 TGTGCCAGCCGATTACAAGTCATGAACACTGAAGCTTTCTTT CASRLQVMNTEAFF
NA TRBJ2-5 TRBD2 TRBV5-1 TGCGCCAGCAGCCCGGGGACTAGCCAAGAGACCCAGTACTTC CASSPGTSQETQYF
NA TRBJ2-5 TRBD2 TRBV9 TGTGCCAGCAGCGTGAGCGGGGGGCAAGAGACCCAGTACTTC CASSVSGGQETQYF
NA TRBJ1-1 TRBD1 TRBV27 TGTGCCAGCAGATCAGGGGGAGGGGTAGGCACTGAAGCTTTCTTT CASRSGGGVGTEAFF
few TRBJ2-4 TRBD2 TRBV19 TGTGCCAGTAGTATAGTTAGCGGGGCCTTAAACATTCAGTACTTC CASSIVSGALNIQYF